This TCR beta chain derives from a study of CD8+CD57+ T cells in acquired aplastic anemia. Study context: Each DNA sample taken from sorted CD4+ and CD8+ cells came to around 2.9 ug on average. General study points: Common to patients and controls were 25 to 30 CD8+ CDR3 sequences.

Germline lookup yields CDR1 WSHSY and CDR2 SAAADI. Trimming pared 2 bases from V and 7 bases from J, leaving 16 bases between. CDR3 length: 15 amino acids. Genomic DNA constituted the template upon which TCR beta VDJ and CDR3 profiling was performed. TCRdb reprocessed the reads with MiXCR, giving one entry per CDR3 protein. The sample has 180,000 or so distinct CDR3 sequences; around half are singletons. Regarding this clonotype: Its specificity is not known.

All sequencing subjects had displayed CD8+CD57+ cell expansion on flow cytometry. The sequencing sample was made of sorted CD4+, CD8+, or CD8+CD57+ T cells (not recorded which) from PBMCs. The TCR sequence derives from a human donor with aplastic anemia. The rearrangement uses TRBV10-2 and TRBJ2-3, with D unresolved. The CDR3, as DNA: TGCGCCAGCAGTGAGGTGGCGTATCGGTGGTATACGCAGTATTTT. It specifies CASSEVAYRWYTQYF.